Each of the 19 T cell receptor beta chains below was sequenced from the same sample in a study of molecular identifiers for immune sequencing clone quantification. One entry per CDR3 protein results from TCRdb running MiXCR on the PCR reads. The sample carries roughly 630,000 distinct CDR3 sequences, roughly 25% recorded once. Sequencing was carried out using naive CD8+ T cells from blood, with Jurkat cell RNA spiked in. The subset was: FACS-sorted CD8+CD4-CCR7+CD45RA+ naive T cells. The origin of the receptors is a human donor in good health. Some libraries in this study had Jurkat cell RNA spiked in.

V and J are TRBV29-1 and TRBJ2-5; D possibly corresponds to TRBD1 (5 bases). Trimming shortened V by 6 bases and J by 7 bases, and 12 bases separated the two germline ends. CDR3 length: 11 amino acids. Germline assignment: CDR1 SQVTM and CDR2 ANQGSEA. Here the CDR3 DNA reads TGCAGCGTCCAGGGTGCGGTGACCCAGTACTTC. This encodes CSVQGAVTQYF. Complete variable domain (other parts from reference TRBV29-1 and TRBJ2-5): SAVISQKPSRDICQRGTSLTIQCQVDSQVTMMFWYRQQPGQSLTLIATANQGSEATYESGFVIDKFPISRPNLTFSTLTVSNMSPEDSSIYLCSVQGAVTQYFGPGTRLLVL.

The genes are TRBV4-3 and TRBJ2-7, with D hard to call. V was clipped by 0 bases and J by 0 bases, with 12 bases between them. Germline V lookup: CDR1 LGHNA, CDR2 YSLEER. The CDR3 consists of 16 residues. This chain's CDR3 is CASSQDLGRNSYEQYF. The CDR3 coding sequence is TGCGCCAGCAGCCAAGATCTTGGCCGGAACTCCTACGAGCAGTACTTC.

This clonotype appeared a few times. This rearrangement joins TRBV4-2 to TRBJ2-5; maybe TRBD2 (6 bases). Germline V gene sequence: CDR1 LGHNA, CDR2 YNFKEQ. The germline V and J ends were trimmed by 1 base and 5 bases, with 20 bases remaining between them. The CDR3 sequence is 17 residues long. The CDR3 DNA reads TGTGCCAGCAGCCAAGGTCTGGCTGAGGGACTTGGGGAGACCCAGTACTTC. It specifies CASSQGLAEGLGETQYF.

The table lists this clonotype with many counts. J is TRBJ2-3 and V is TRBV13; D perhaps matches TRBD1 (5 bases). CDR3 length: 15 residues. V was shortened by 1 base and J by 4 bases, with 12 bases between the two germline ends. Germline V lookup: CDR1 PRHDT, CDR2 FYEKMQ (reference sequence). CDR3 DNA: TGTGCCAGCAGCTTAGCAGGGTCTGTGGCAGATACGCAGTATTTT. Its translation: CASSLAGSVADTQYF.

There are a few counts of this clonotype. The chain carries TRBV27 and TRBJ2-6, with D hard to call. CDR3 length equals 14 residues. Germline assignment: CDR1 MNHEY and CDR2 SMNVEV (reference sequence). V dropped 5 bases and J dropped 0 bases, with 5 bases sitting between them. CDR3 residues: CASSSISGANVLTF. For the CDR3, the DNA is TGTGCCAGCAGTAGCATCTCTGGGGCCAACGTCCTGACTTTC.

This clonotype was seen a single time. This could be a read error, since a much larger clone is one nucleotide away. The chain employs TRBV7-9 and TRBJ1-4, with D maybe TRBD1 (5 bases). The CDR3 is made up of 16 amino acids. Germline CDR1 and CDR2: SEHNR and FQNEAQ (reference sequence). The CDR3 DNA follows: TGTGCCAGCAGCCCAGCCGACAGAGATTTCCATGATAAACTGTTTTTT. Protein: CASSPADRDFHDKLFF.

This chain links TRBV3-1 with TRBJ2-5; 7 bases line up with TRBD2. CDR1 and CDR2 (germline): LGHDT, YNNKEL (reference sequence). Trimming took 1 base from V and 2 from J; bases not matched to a gene: 4. The length of the CDR3 is 15 residues. The CDR3 protein is CASSQVTGGQETQYF. CDR3 sequence (DNA): TGTGCCAGCAGCCAAGTGACGGGGGGTCAAGAGACCCAGTACTTC.

The chain has TRBV20-1 and TRBJ1-2; a weak D match, TRBD1 (5 bases). The germline V and J ends were trimmed by 0 bases and 6 bases, with 14 bases remaining between them. This CDR3 contains 14 residues. Germline V gene sequence: CDR1 DFQATT, CDR2 SNEGSKA (reference sequence). The CDR3 is CSARDQRGNDGYTF. CDR3 nucleotide sequence: TGCAGTGCTAGAGATCAAAGGGGAAACGATGGCTACACCTTC.

Many counts were recorded for this clonotype. The gene calls are TRBV21-1 and TRBJ2-4; TRBD1 is taken as the D call from the table, unchecked against the DNA. TRBV21-1 constitutes a pseudogene. This CDR3 comprises 14 residues. This chain's CDR3 is CASIPGTAKNIQYF. CDR3 sequence (DNA): TGTGCCAGCATCCCCGGGACAGCCAAAAACATTCAGTACTTC.

This chain uses TRBV2 with TRBJ2-7; the D is unclear. Germline V gene lookup returns CDR1 SNHLY and CDR2 FYNNEI. There are 14 residues in the CDR3. Trimming stripped 0 bases from V and 2 bases from J, with 8 bases between. Here the CDR3 reads CASSEACKTYEQYF. The CDR3 DNA sequence: TGTGCCAGCAGTGAAGCGTGCAAGACCTACGAGCAGTACTTC.

The chain links TRBV20-1 to TRBJ2-7, with a tentative D call TRBD2 (6 bases). Germline V gene data show CDR1 as DFQATT and CDR2 as SNEGSKA (reference sequence). The V end lost 2 bases, the J end lost 3 bases, and 11 bases lay between the germline ends. The CDR3 sequence is 13 residues long. CDR3 protein: CSARRLEYYEQYF. The CDR3 region has the DNA TGCAGTGCTAGACGACTAGAGTACTACGAGCAGTACTTC.

This clonotype was seen only a few times. This sequence joins TRBV30 and TRBJ2-5, with 9 bases matching TRBD2. CDR1 is GTSNPN and CDR2 is SVGIG in the germline V gene (reference sequence). This CDR3 has 14 amino acids. The V gene end was trimmed by 3 bases and the J gene end by 2 bases; junction bases not matched to a gene: 4. The CDR3 region is CAWRDSGGQETQYF. CDR3 nucleotide sequence: TGTGCCTGGAGGGATAGCGGGGGACAAGAGACCCAGTACTTC.

On this clonotype itself: A read error may produce the germline difference seen at one junction end. This rearrangement joins TRBV7-9 to TRBJ1-1; D is uncertain. The CDR3 consists of 15 residues. Germline CDR1 reads SEHNR; CDR2 reads FQNEAQ (reference sequence). Here the CDR3 DNA reads TGTGCCAGCAGCGAAGGACGGGGAGGGAACACTGAAGTTTTCTTT. Its translation is CASSEGRGGNTEVFF.

A note on this clonotype: A much more abundant neighbour one base away suggests this may be a read error. V is TRBV9 and J is TRBJ1-1; D is perhaps TRBD1 (6 bases). The CDR3 has 14 amino acids. Germline CDR1 reads SGDLS; CDR2 reads YYNGEE. The chain's CDR3 is CVSSGGFENTEAFF. DNA of the CDR3: TGTGTCAGCAGCGGGGGCTTCGAGAACACTGAAGCTTTCTTT.

This clonotype was observed many times. The chain is built from TRBV12-3 or TRBV12-4 and TRBJ2-7, with D uncertain. The germline V and J ends were trimmed by 5 bases and 4 bases, with 27 bases remaining between them. This CDR3 region has 18 residues. CDR3 amino acids: CASSTAALMGTVGYEQYF. DNA for the CDR3: TGTGCCAGCAGTACCGCAGCCCTCATGGGAACGGTCGGGTACGAGCAGTACTTC.

This clonotype was found many times. The rearrangement uses TRBV4-3 and TRBJ2-5; 8 bases are shared with TRBD2. The CDR3 sequence is 15 residues long. The germline CDR1 and CDR2 sequences are LGHNA and YSLEER. V lost 1 base to trimming and J lost 1 base; unmatched junction nucleotides: 2. This CDR3 is CASSQVLAGQETQYF. CDR3 nucleotides: TGCGCCAGCAGCCAAGTTCTAGCGGGCCAAGAGACCCAGTACTTC.

This clonotype was found a few times. The rearrangement uses TRBV19 and TRBJ2-3; D is unclear. The germline CDR1 and CDR2 sequences are LNHDA and SQIVND (reference sequence). V was pared by 5 bases and J by 1 base, with 16 bases between. The CDR3 has 16 residues. In DNA form, the CDR3 reads TGTGCCAGTAGTCTATCAAACCGCGGCCGCACAGATACGCAGTATTTT. It yields the protein CASSLSNRGRTDTQYF.

Remarks on this clonotype: Just one base apart from a much larger clone, this may be a read error. The CDR3 spells CASRGGREQFF. In DNA form, the CDR3 reads TGTGCCAGCAGGGGGGGGCGTGAGCAGTTCTTC. The chain uses TRBV6-6 and TRBJ2-1; a possible D gene is TRBD2 (7 bases). The V gene's germline CDR1 is MNHNY and CDR2 SVGAGI (reference sequence). The CDR3 runs 11 residues. Trimming pared 6 bases from V and 9 bases from J, leaving 9 bases between.

About this clonotype itself: This CDR3 is missing its conserved last phenylalanine or tryptophan, likely due to a read error. This chain uses TRBV7-2 with TRBJ2-5; D unresolved. V shed 1 base and J shed 1 base, with 4 bases lying between them. Germline V gives CDR1 SGHTA, CDR2 FQGNSA. This CDR3 has 13 amino acids. CDR3 protein: CASSLGIQETQYL. The CDR3 DNA follows: TGTGCCAGCAGCTTAGGAATCCAAGAGACCCAGTACCTC.